A selection of T cell receptor beta chains follows, all from one sample in a study of identical twins. TCRdb fed the 5' RACE reads into MiXCR, producing one record per CDR3 protein. The table includes about 520,000 distinct CDR3 sequences, roughly a fifth detected once. A further study also used this sample, focusing on T cells expressing NK-cell markers.

The sample consisted of CD4+ T cells sorted from blood. Receptors were obtained from a woman aged 18-29 years in good health. Each CDR3 is given with its conserved first and last residue. D genes are given only for firm matches. The size of a clone is reported for some rows only, either as once, few or many, or as a class for expanded clones.

TRBV5-1	few	NA	TRBJ1-5	14	CASSPGPGNQPQHF	TGCGCCAGCAGTCCGGGGCCTGGCAATCAGCCCCAGCATTTT
TRBV12-3/TRBV12-4	few	NA	TRBJ2-6	16	CASSLHFKAGANVLTF	TGTGCCAGCAGTTTACACTTTAAGGCTGGGGCCAACGTCCTGACTTTC
TRBV7-2	NA	TRBD2	TRBJ2-3	15	CASSPWGGPTDTQYF	TGTGCCAGCAGCCCCTGGGGGGGACCCACAGATACGCAGTATTTT
TRBV4-2	many	NA	TRBJ2-5	14	CASSPYQLGETQYF	TGTGCCAGCAGCCCCTACCAGTTAGGGGAGACCCAGTACTTC
TRBV5-1	few	NA	TRBJ2-3	13	CASSRSLTDTQYF	TGCGCCAGCAGTAGATCGTTGACAGATACGCAGTATTTT
TRBV27	NA	TRBD1	TRBJ2-7	16	CASSFGRGQGLGEQYF	TGTGCCAGCAGTTTTGGTCGGGGACAGGGATTAGGCGAGCAGTACTTC
TRBV6-2/TRBV6-3	NA	NA	TRBJ2-6	16	CASCWTAQYGANVLTF	TGTGCCAGCTGCTGGACAGCGCAGTATGGGGCCAACGTCCTGACTTTC
TRBV5-1	NA	TRBD2	TRBJ2-3	14	CASRRGRAMNTQYF	TGCGCCAGCCGACGGGGGAGGGCCATGAATACGCAGTATTTT
TRBV7-8	few	NA	TRBJ2-6	17	CASSSRDYPSGANVLTF	TGTGCCAGCAGCAGCAGGGATTACCCATCTGGGGCCAACGTCCTGACTTTC
TRBV6-1	few	TRBD2	TRBJ2-1	16	CASSTPTSGSRNEQFF	TGTGCCAGCAGTACCCCGACTAGCGGGAGTAGGAATGAGCAGTTCTTC
TRBV10-3	few	TRBD2	TRBJ2-7	12	CAIGTSGNEQYF	TGTGCCATCGGGACTAGCGGGAACGAGCAGTACTTC
TRBV10-2	NA	TRBD1	TRBJ1-2	14	CASSGQGGIGGYTF	TGCGCCAGCAGTGGACAGGGCGGGATAGGGGGCTACACCTTC
TRBV12-3/TRBV12-4	few	NA	TRBJ2-2	15	CASSLGPTGAGELFF	TGTGCCAGCAGTTTGGGGCCCACCGGCGCCGGGGAGCTGTTTTTT
TRBV11-2	NA	NA	TRBJ1-2	16	CASSLDGSGSNYGYTF	TGTGCCAGCAGCTTAGATGGATCAGGTTCTAACTATGGCTACACCTTC
TRBV5-1	NA	NA	TRBJ2-1	14	CASSLEWAYNEQFF	TGCGCCAGCAGCCTCGAGTGGGCCTACAATGAGCAGTTCTTC